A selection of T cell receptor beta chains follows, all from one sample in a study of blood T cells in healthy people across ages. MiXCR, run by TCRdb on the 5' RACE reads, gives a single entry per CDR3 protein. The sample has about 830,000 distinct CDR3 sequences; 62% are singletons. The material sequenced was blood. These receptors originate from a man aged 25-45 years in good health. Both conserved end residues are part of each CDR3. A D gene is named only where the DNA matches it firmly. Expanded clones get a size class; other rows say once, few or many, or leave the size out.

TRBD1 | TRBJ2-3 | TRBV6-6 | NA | CASSYGGQGTFTDTQYF | TGTGCCAGCAGTTACGGAGGACAGGGGACTTTCACAGATACGCAGTATTTT
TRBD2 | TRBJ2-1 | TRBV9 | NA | CASSAGTRDEQFF | TGTGCCAGCAGCGCCGGGACTAGGGATGAGCAGTTCTTC
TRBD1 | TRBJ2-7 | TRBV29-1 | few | CSVEPGQGKDEQYF | TGCAGCGTCGAACCGGGACAGGGGAAAGACGAGCAGTACTTC
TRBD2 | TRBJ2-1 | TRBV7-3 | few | CASSPLGGGYNEQFF | TGTGCCAGCAGCCCCCTGGGCGGGGGGTACAATGAGCAGTTCTTC
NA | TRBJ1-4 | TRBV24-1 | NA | CATSDPRRGTNEKLFF | TGTGCCACCAGTGATCCGCGGCGAGGCACTAATGAAAAACTGTTTTTT
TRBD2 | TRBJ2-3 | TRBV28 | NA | CASAQAGNTDTQYF | TGTGCCAGCGCCCAAGCGGGGAACACAGATACGCAGTATTTT
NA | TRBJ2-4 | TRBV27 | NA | CASRQGPSTQIQYF | TGTGCCAGCAGGCAGGGGCCCTCCACCCAGATTCAGTACTTC
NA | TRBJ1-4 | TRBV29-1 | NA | CSVWVGEKLFF | TGCAGCGTTTGGGTGGGTGAAAAACTGTTTTTT
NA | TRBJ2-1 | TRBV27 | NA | CASSLSGLGSYNEQFF | TGTGCCAGCAGTTTATCTGGGCTAGGCTCCTACAATGAGCAGTTCTTC
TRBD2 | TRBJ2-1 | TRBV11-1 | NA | CASSLETSGGSMGEQFF | TGTGCCAGCAGCTTAGAAACTAGCGGGGGATCCATGGGTGAGCAGTTCTTC
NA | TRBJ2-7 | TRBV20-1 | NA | CSARSRGLYEQYF | TGCAGTGCTAGGAGCCGGGGGCTCTACGAGCAGTACTTC
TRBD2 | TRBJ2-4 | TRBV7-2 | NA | CASSRGLETIQYF | TGTGCCAGCAGCCGCGGACTAGAAACCATTCAGTACTTC
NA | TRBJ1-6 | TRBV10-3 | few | CAISETYRNINSPLHF | TGTGCCATCAGTGAGACATATCGGAACATTAATTCACCCCTCCACTTT
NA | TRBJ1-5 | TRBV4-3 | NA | CASSPNTGFVQPQHF | TGCGCCAGCAGCCCTAATACAGGGTTCGTTCAGCCCCAGCATTTT
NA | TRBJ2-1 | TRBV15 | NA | CATGSRSTGRLAGDEQFF | TGTGCCACCGGCTCCCGCTCGACAGGGAGGCTAGCCGGCGATGAGCAGTTCTTC
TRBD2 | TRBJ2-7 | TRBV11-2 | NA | CASSLGRGALDEQYF | TGTGCCAGCAGCTTAGGGCGGGGGGCCCTGGATGAGCAGTACTTC
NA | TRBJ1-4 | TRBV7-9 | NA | CASSLDSTEKLFF | TGTGCCAGCAGCTTAGACTCCACTGAAAAACTGTTTTTT
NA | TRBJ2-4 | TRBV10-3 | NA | CAISELLRDLADIQYF | TGTGCCATCAGTGAGCTCCTCCGGGACTTAGCCGACATTCAGTACTTC
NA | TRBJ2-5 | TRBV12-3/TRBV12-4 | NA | CASSLRPIQETQYF | TGTGCCAGCAGTTTAAGGCCGATCCAAGAGACCCAGTACTTC
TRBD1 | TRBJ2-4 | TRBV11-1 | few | CASSADRGRSAKNIQYF | TGTGCCAGCAGCGCGGACAGGGGGCGTTCGGCCAAAAACATTCAGTACTTC
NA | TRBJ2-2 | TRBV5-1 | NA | CASSRLPGTGELFF | TGCGCCAGCTCTCGGTTACCAGGGACCGGGGAGCTGTTTTTT
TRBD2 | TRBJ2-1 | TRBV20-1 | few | CSAPRLADSYNEQFF | TGCAGTGCTCCCCGACTAGCGGACTCCTACAATGAGCAGTTCTTC
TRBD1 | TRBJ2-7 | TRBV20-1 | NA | CSAREDRGLYEQYF | TGCAGTGCTAGAGAGGACAGGGGGCTTTACGAGCAGTACTTC
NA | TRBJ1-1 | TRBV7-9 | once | CASSYMGGLGTEAFF | TGTGCCAGCAGCTACATGGGGGGGCTGGGCACTGAAGCTTTCTTT
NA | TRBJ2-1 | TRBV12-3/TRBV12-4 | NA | CASMAGGEEQFF | TGTGCCAGCATGGCAGGGGGGGAGGAGCAGTTCTTC
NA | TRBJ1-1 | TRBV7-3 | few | CASSFAGLNTEAFF | TGTGCCAGCAGCTTTGCAGGGCTGAACACTGAAGCTTTCTTT
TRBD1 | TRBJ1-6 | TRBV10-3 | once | CAIRGGQLGSPLHF | TGTGCCATCAGGGGGGGACAGCTTGGATCACCCCTCCACTTT
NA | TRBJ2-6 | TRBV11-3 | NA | CASSFQMVGSGANVLTF | TGTGCCAGCAGCTTTCAAATGGTTGGGTCTGGGGCCAACGTCCTGACTTTC
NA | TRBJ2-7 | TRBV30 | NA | CATPGGRNYEQYF | TGTGCCACGCCAGGAGGAAGAAACTACGAGCAGTACTTC
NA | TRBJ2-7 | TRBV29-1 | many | CSVEGDSYEQYF | TGCAGCGTTGAGGGCGACTCCTACGAGCAGTACTTC